A selection of T cell receptor beta chains follows, all from one sample in a study of T-cell reconstitution after alpha-beta-depleted transplantation in children. TCRdb reprocessed the PCR reads with MiXCR, giving one entry per CDR3 protein. Here the sample spans hundreds of thousands of distinct CDR3 sequences, under 15% being singletons. The sequencing used PBMCs, mostly from graft donor cells, collected 360 days after TCRalphabeta/CD19-depleted stem cell transplant. The receptors stem from a male patient aged 10 to 17 who had a stem cell transplant for acute myeloid leukemia, so the T cells may come from the graft donor. The CDR3 runs from the conserved cysteine through the conserved F or W. Each record gives: clone size, D gene, V gene, J gene, CDR3 protein, CDR3 DNA. The D gene is left open where the match is weak. Clone size appears in some rows only: once, few, many, or a class for an expanded clone.

>NA|TRBD2|TRBV29-1|TRBJ2-7
CSVQGLAGPYEQYF
TGCAGCGTCCAAGGACTAGCGGGGCCCTACGAGCAGTACTTC
>NA|NA|TRBV11-3|TRBJ2-1
CASSLDPLRGEQFF
TGTGCCAGCAGCTTAGATCCACTAAGAGGTGAGCAGTTCTTC
>many|TRBD1|TRBV9|TRBJ1-2
CASSVGTGSIYGYTF
TGTGCCAGCAGCGTAGGGACAGGGTCAATCTATGGCTACACCTTC
>NA|TRBD1|TRBV20-1|TRBJ1-5
CCARKGTVLYSNQPQHF
TGCTGTGCTAGAAAGGGGACAGTACTTTATAGCAATCAGCCCCAGCATTTT
>NA|NA|TRBV7-9|TRBJ2-7
CASSLQLDSPFAYEQYF
TGTGCCAGCAGCTTGCAGTTAGACTCCCCCTTCGCCTACGAGCAGTACTTC
>few|NA|TRBV7-3|TRBJ1-3
CASSADPSSNTIYF
TGTGCCAGCAGCGCGGACCCCTCGAGCAACACCATATATTTT
>NA|NA|TRBV6-1|TRBJ2-1
CASSEPLTGMGPGEQFF
TGTGCCAGCAGTGAACCATTAACAGGGATGGGCCCTGGTGAGCAGTTCTTC
>few|TRBD1|TRBV20-1|TRBJ1-4
CSASGTGYGGKLFF
TGCAGTGCTAGTGGGACAGGGTATGGAGGAAAACTGTTTTTT
>few|TRBD1|TRBV20-1|TRBJ1-1
CSAQGGWGTEAFF
TGCAGTGCTCAAGGGGGCTGGGGCACTGAAGCTTTCTTT
>few|NA|TRBV5-1|TRBJ2-2
CASSLPPSGELFF
TGCGCCAGCAGCTTGCCGCCCAGCGGGGAGCTGTTTTTT
>NA|NA|TRBV6-5|TRBJ1-2
CASSYSGTHNYGYTF
TGTGCCAGCAGTTACTCGGGGACACACAACTATGGCTACACCTTC
>many|TRBD2|TRBV6-5|TRBJ2-2
CASSYVPPPAGGPDGELFF
TGTGCCAGCAGTTACGTACCCCCCCCGGCGGGAGGGCCGGACGGGGAGCTGTTTTTT
>many|TRBD2|TRBV29-1|TRBJ2-5
CSSRGRAQETQYF
TGCAGCTCCCGCGGGAGGGCCCAAGAGACCCAGTACTTC
>many|NA|TRBV7-9|TRBJ2-7
CASSLPTGLYEQYF
TGTGCCAGCAGCTTGCCCACAGGGCTCTACGAGCAGTACTTC
>few|NA|TRBV14|TRBJ1-1
CASSQARSGWGTEAFF
TGTGCCAGCAGCCAAGCGAGATCAGGGTGGGGCACTGAAGCTTTCTTT
>NA|NA|TRBV7-6|TRBJ2-7
CASSLQDLSYEQYF
TGTGCCAGCAGCTTACAGGACTTATCCTACGAGCAGTACTTC
>few|NA|TRBV6-1|TRBJ2-1
CASSRELDYNEQFF
TGTGCCAGCAGCCGCGAACTAGACTACAATGAGCAGTTCTTC
>few|TRBD2|TRBV5-1|TRBJ2-1
CASSLIGAGVPSYNEQFF
TGCGCCAGCAGCTTGATTGGGGCGGGAGTGCCATCCTACAATGAGCAGTTCTTC
>NA|NA|TRBV6-2/TRBV6-3|TRBJ1-6
CASSWRTGNSPLHF
TGTGCCAGCAGCTGGAGGACGGGGAATTCACCCCTCCACTTT
>few|TRBD2|TRBV28|TRBJ2-7
CATRKFGRASWIEEPYEQYF
TGTGCCACTCGTAAATTCGGGAGGGCTAGTTGGATTGAAGAACCCTACGAGCAGTACTTC
>NA|NA|TRBV5-1|TRBJ1-3
CASSWDGGGNTIYF
TGCGCCAGCAGCTGGGACGGTGGTGGAAACACCATATATTTT
>few|NA|TRBV15|TRBJ2-7
CATVGRSTGYEQYF
TGTGCCACCGTCGGGAGATCTACGGGATACGAGCAGTACTTC
>few|TRBD1|TRBV7-6|TRBJ1-1
CASSGTANTEAFF
TGTGCCAGTTCCGGGACAGCGAACACTGAAGCTTTCTTT
>few|NA|TRBV4-3|TRBJ2-3
CASSQEIGDGDTQYF
TGCGCCAGCAGCCAAGAGATCGGGGATGGAGATACGCAGTATTTT
>NA|NA|TRBV7-9|TRBJ2-7
CASSSWGSSYEQYF
TGTGCCAGCAGCTCCTGGGGCAGCTCCTACGAGCAGTACTTC
>many|NA|TRBV12-3/TRBV12-4|TRBJ2-1
CATRRDGLEQFF
TGTGCCACCCGGAGGGACGGTCTTGAGCAGTTCTTC
>NA|TRBD2|TRBV20-1|TRBJ2-7
CSAHSSGGVLLEQYF
TGCAGTGCCCACTCTTCGGGAGGTGTTCTTCTCGAGCAGTACTTC